Listed below are T cell receptor beta chains from one sample, sequenced in a study of T cell changes during pregnancy in multiple sclerosis. Sequencing used immunoSEQ multiplex PCR; TCRdb keeps in-frame clones, though not all of them. The repertoire has around 95,000 clones, 92% of them found once; the top ten carry about 1.9%. Sequenced here: peripheral blood, sampled after pregnancy. Every receptor here comes from a female donor with multiple sclerosis, enrolled in a pregnancy study. Each CDR3 is given with its conserved first and last residue. A D gene is named only where the DNA matches it firmly. The listing skips clone size in some rows; elsewhere it reads once, few, many or a size class.

d_call,v_call,clone_size,j_call,cdr3_nt,cdr3_aa
TRBD2,TRBV7-6,once,TRBJ2-1,TGTGCCAGCGGGACTATTCAATACAATGAGCAGTTCTTC,CASGTIQYNEQFF
NA,TRBV6-1,NA,TRBJ2-5,TGTGCCAGCATGCAGGGTTGGAAAGAGACCCAGTACTTC,CASMQGWKETQYF
NA,TRBV18,once,TRBJ2-5,TGTGCCAGCTCACCACGGACAGGGACTACCCGCGAGACCCAGTACTTC,CASSPRTGTTRETQYF
NA,TRBV2,NA,TRBJ1-1,TGTGCCAGCAGTGTAAATCCGGGTATGAACACTGAAGCTTTCTTT,CASSVNPGMNTEAFF
NA,TRBV27,NA,TRBJ2-7,TGTGCCAGCAGTTTAAGGGGTGGCCAGGGGCTAATCTCCTACGAGCAGTACTTC,CASSLRGGQGLISYEQYF
TRBD2,TRBV6-5,NA,TRBJ2-1,TGTGCCAGCACCTACGGGACTAGCGGGAGCAATGAGCAGTTCTTC,CASTYGTSGSNEQFF
NA,TRBV7-7,NA,TRBJ1-1,TGTGCCAGCAGCGCAGACAAGAACACTGAAGCTTTCTTT,CASSADKNTEAFF
TRBD1,TRBV19,NA,TRBJ1-2,TGTGCCAGTGCCCTCGGGACAGGGTTTCGTGGCTACACCTTC,CASALGTGFRGYTF
NA,TRBV7-3,NA,TRBJ2-6,TGTGCCAGCAGCTTATCTGACAGATTATCCTCTGGGGCCAACGTCCTGACTTTC,CASSLSDRLSSGANVLTF
TRBD2,TRBV6-4,NA,TRBJ2-3,TGTGCCTCCCGGGAGGGGGAGACAGATACGCAGTATTTT,CASREGETDTQYF
TRBD1,TRBV5-5,NA,TRBJ1-2,TGTGCCAGCAGCGTGGACAGGGTTTGGGGCTACACCTTC,CASSVDRVWGYTF
TRBD1,TRBV7-2,once,TRBJ1-5,TGTGCCAGCAGTCTAACAGGGGTAATTGGCCAGCCCCAGCATTTT,CASSLTGVIGQPQHF
TRBD1,TRBV5-1,NA,TRBJ2-3,TGCGCCAGCAGCTTGGCCCCCCCGACAGGGACGGATACGCAGTATTTT,CASSLAPPTGTDTQYF